This T cell receptor beta chain was identified in a study of T cell clones after liver transplantation. Study-level findings and limits: In two subjects, few donor cells limited the measurable donor-reactive repertoire. A significant post-transplant drop in circulating graft-donor-reactive CD4 TCRbeta sequences occurred in most of the 8 subjects.

Assay used: immunoSEQ multiplex PCR; TCRdb lists only in-frame clones, some missing. The sample consists of 12,000 to 15,000 clones, 82% of them appearing once. The CDR3 sequence is 18 residues long. Trimming removed 0 bases from V and 4 bases from J, with 20 bases in between. Germline V gene lookup returns CDR1 KGHSH and CDR2 LQKENI. Notes on this clone: No antigen is known for it.

The origin of this receptor is a human patient who received a liver transplant. Some of the T cells might come from the graft donor. Sequenced here: CD8+ T cells from blood, sampled approximately 43 months after liver transplant. The chain uses TRBV18 and TRBJ2-3, with D possibly called TRBD1 or TRBD2 (5 bases each). Here the CDR3 reads CASSPPEPRDPGADTQYF. DNA of the CDR3: TGTGCCAGCTCACCACCAGAACCCCGGGACCCCGGGGCAGATACGCAGTATTTT. Filled out from reference TRBV18 and TRBJ2-3, the complete variable domain reads NAGVMQNPRHLVRRRGQEARLRCSPMKGHSHVYWYRQLPEEGLKFMVYLQKENIIDESGMPKERFSAEFPKEGPSILRIQQVVRGDSAAYFCASSPPEPRDPGADTQYFGPGTRLTVL.